The sequence of this T cell receptor beta chain was determined in a study of T cells after yellow fever vaccination. Generation of TCR cDNA used 5'RACE template switching (which added a universal primer site and UMIs). TCRdb recomputed calls from the 5' RACE reads with MiXCR, one row per CDR3 protein. The sample lists 510,000 or so distinct CDR3 sequences; around 21% were seen once. Study results and limitations: Of the clonotypes, a small share occurred in both CD4 and CD8 compartments. On re-exposure, the response was weaker but peaked faster, at day 5 versus 15. FACS-sorted repertoires might harbor abundant contaminating clonotypes from the bulk population.

V was clipped by 7 bases and J by 2 bases, with 16 bases between them. CDR3 size: 16 residues. The germline V gene encodes CDR1 KGHDR and CDR2 SFDVKD. As to this clonotype: Its cognate antigen is unknown.

Sample: PBMCs, taken 15 days after the yellow fever booster vaccination. The rearrangement links TRBV24-1 to TRBJ2-2; possible D gene TRBD1, 6 bases. This clonotype was sampled from a man between 25 and 39 years old who received the YFV17D yellow fever vaccine. In nucleotides, the CDR3 is TGTGCCACCAGCGCCAACAGGGTAGTCAACACCGGGGAGCTGTTTTTT. Its translation is CATSANRVVNTGELFF.